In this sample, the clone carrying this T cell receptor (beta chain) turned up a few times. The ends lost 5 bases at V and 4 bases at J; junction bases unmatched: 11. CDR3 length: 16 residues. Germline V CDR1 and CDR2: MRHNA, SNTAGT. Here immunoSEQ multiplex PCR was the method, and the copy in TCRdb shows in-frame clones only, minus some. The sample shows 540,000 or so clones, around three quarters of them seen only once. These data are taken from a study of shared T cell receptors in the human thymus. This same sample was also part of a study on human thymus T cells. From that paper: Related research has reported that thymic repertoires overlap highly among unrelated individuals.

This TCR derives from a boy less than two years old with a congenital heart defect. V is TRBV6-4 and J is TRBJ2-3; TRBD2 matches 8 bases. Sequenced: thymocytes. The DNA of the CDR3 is TGTGCCAGCAGTTCCGACTACAGCGGGAGCCCAGATACGCAGTATTTT. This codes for CASSSDYSGSPDTQYF.